The sequence of this T cell receptor (beta chain) was determined in a study of cytomegalovirus exposure and HLA in healthy donors. Researchers ran the PCR with 60 Vbeta and 13 Jbeta primers. Sequencing was performed with immunoSEQ multiplex PCR; in TCRdb, only in-frame clones are kept and a portion is missing. This table lists roughly 80,000 clones. Sequenced material: PBMCs. The receptor was isolated from a man in his forties or fifties in good health and CMV-seropositive.

DNA of the CDR3: TGTGCCAGCAGCTCTACACTATTAGACAGTCAAGAGACCCAGTACTTC. Translation gives CASSSTLLDSQETQYF. The chain employs TRBV5-4 and TRBJ2-5, with D perhaps TRBD1 (5 bases). This CDR3 spans 16 amino acids. Germline lookup yields CDR1 SGHNT and CDR2 YYREEE (reference sequence). The V and J ends lost 3 bases and 2 bases respectively, with 17 bases between them.